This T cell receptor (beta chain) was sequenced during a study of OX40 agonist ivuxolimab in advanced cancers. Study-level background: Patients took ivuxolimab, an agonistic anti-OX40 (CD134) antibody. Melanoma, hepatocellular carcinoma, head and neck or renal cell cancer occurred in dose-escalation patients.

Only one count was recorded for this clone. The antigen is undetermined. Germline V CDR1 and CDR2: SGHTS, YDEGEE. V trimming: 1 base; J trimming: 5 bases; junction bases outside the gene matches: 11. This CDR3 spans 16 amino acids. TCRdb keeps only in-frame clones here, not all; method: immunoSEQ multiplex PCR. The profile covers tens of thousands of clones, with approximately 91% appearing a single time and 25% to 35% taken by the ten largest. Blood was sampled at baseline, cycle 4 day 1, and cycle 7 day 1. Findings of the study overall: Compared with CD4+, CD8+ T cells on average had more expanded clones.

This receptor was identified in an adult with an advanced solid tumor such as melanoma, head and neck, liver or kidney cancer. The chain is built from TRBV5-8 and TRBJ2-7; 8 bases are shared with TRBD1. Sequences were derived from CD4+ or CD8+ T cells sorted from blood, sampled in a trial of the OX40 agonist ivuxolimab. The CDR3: CASSLPGDRGGDEQYF. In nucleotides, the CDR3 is TGTGCCAGCAGCTTGCCCGGAGACAGGGGTGGGGACGAGCAGTACTTC.